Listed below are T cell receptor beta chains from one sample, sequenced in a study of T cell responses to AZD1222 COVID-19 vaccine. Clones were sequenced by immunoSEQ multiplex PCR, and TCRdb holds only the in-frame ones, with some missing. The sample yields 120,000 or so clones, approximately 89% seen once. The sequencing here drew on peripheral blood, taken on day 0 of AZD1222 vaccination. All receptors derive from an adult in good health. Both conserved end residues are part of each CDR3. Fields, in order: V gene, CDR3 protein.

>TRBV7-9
CASSLPELAGETQYF
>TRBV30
CAWSNGAAWGNTIYF
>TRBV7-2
CASSFQGVDYGYTF
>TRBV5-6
CASSFFSRNYEQYF
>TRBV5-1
CASSLGPGTSYNEQFF
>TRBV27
CASSLSSYNEQFF
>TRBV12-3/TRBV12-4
CASSLGAYGYTF
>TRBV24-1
CATSGQGLPGELFF
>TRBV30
CAWSVKAEQFF
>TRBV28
CASSLIETQYF
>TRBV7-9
CASSGGNTIYF
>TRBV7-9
CASELAGTDTQYF
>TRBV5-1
CASSREDRNNSPLHF
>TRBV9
CASSVAGSTRAGELFF
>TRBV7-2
CASSMPGLNNEQFF
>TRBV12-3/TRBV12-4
CASSFSDYRYF
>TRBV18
CASSADGTFYEQYF
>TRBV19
CATSAGGPSEQFF
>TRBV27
CASGETGKNSPLHF
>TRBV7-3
CASSLSPSGGAQNEQFF
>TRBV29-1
CSVEGRGSYNEQFF
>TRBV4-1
CASSESPGTGGYEQYF
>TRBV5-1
CASSPLAGGLSEQFF
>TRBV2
CASRGTGGDQPQHF
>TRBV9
CASSTSWGEQYF
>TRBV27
CASSYRSGRLYHEQFF
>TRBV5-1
CASRGGLNYGYTF
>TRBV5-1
CASSRRQGPLTNEKLFF
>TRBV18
CASSLKDGGEAFF
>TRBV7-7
CASSLGNLMETQYF
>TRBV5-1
CASSFFPGTGGNEQYF
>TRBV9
CASSVSGVNTEAFF
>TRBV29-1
CSGLRAYEQYF
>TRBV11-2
CASSGHMNTEAFF
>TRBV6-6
CASSNRQIEAFF
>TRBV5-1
CASSFESGTNEKLFF
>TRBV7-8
CASSLAGQGWTGELFF
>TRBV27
CASSQGTGGSYEQYF
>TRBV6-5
CASSYRPTNTEAFF
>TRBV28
CASSLGRATYEQYF
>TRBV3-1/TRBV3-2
CASSQDQNGEGVLNTIYF
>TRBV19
CASSRGNEQFF
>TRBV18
CASSPALDSSSTDTQYF
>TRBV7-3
CASSWGQGQPQHF
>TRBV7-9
CASSFYVGVRSNQPQHF
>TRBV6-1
CASSEAAGNLGPQHF
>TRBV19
CASSLAGVSSYEQYF
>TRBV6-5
CASRTPGRLNTEAFF
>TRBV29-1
CSVGQRNTGELFF